The 4 T cell receptor beta chains listed next were all sequenced from one sample in a study of T cells in Graves' hyperthyroidism and ophthalmopathy. There were TCR beta CDR3 regions amplified from RNA transcripts. The HTBI primer set was used in a first-round RT-PCR of the TCR CDR3. Each CDR3 protein is one row after TCRdb ran MiXCR on the multiplex PCR reads. The profile shows roughly 240,000 distinct CDR3 sequences, less than 20% of them singletons. Material for sequencing was blood. The receptors derive from a young woman with Graves' ophthalmopathy.

Turning to this clonotype: This could be a read error, since a much larger clone is one nucleotide away. The chain joins TRBV5-1 to TRBJ2-2, with 7 bases that match TRBD1. The CDR3 length is 15 residues. The germline CDR1 and CDR2 sequences are SGHRS and YFSETQ. V was pared by 2 bases and J by 0 bases, with 1 base of the junction left unmatched. As DNA, the CDR3 is TGCGCCAGCAGCTTCGGGACAGCGAACACCGGGGAGCTGTTTTTT. It yields the protein CASSFGTANTGELFF.

This clonotype occurred many times. J is TRBJ1-5 and V is TRBV5-5; 8 nucleotides match TRBD1. CDR3 size: 14 residues. Germline CDR1 SGHKS, CDR2 YYEKEE (reference sequence). V gave up 4 bases and J gave up 7 bases; unmatched junction bases: 7. The CDR3 bases are TGTGCCAGCAGCCAAGGACAGGGACGCCAGCCCCAGCATTTT. Its protein is CASSQGQGRQPQHF.

This clonotype was seen more than once but under ten times. The chain couples TRBV20-1 to TRBJ1-6; D is possibly TRBD1 (5 bases). The CDR3 is 12 residues long. V shed 2 bases and J shed 7 bases, with 6 bases lying between them. CDR1 and CDR2 (germline): DFQATT, SNEGSKA (reference sequence). The CDR3 DNA sequence: TGCAGTGCTAGACGACAGAATTCACCCCTCCACTTT. This encodes CSARRQNSPLHF.

In this sample, this clonotype turned up many times. The chain employs TRBV6-2 or TRBV6-3 and TRBJ2-2; 9 bases are a match to TRBD1. This CDR3 has 18 residues. V was clipped by 7 bases and J by 4 bases; unmatched bases: 16. Looked up from germline, CDR1 is MNHEY and CDR2 is SVGEGT. For the CDR3, the DNA is TGTGCCAGCACCCTAGTAACAGGGGGCGTTTCTCGCACCGGGGAGCTGTTTTTT. Translating gives CASTLVTGGVSRTGELFF.